A selection of T cell receptor beta chains follows, all from one sample in a study of OX40 agonist ivuxolimab in advanced cancers. This table comes from immunoSEQ multiplex PCR, and its TCRdb copy is limited to in-frame clones, with some not included. The sample consists of more than 40,000 clones, about 88% of them appearing once. The sequencing here drew on CD4+ or CD8+ T cells sorted from blood, taken in a trial of the OX40 agonist ivuxolimab. The receptors derive from an adult with an advanced solid tumor such as melanoma, head and neck, liver or kidney cancer. CDR3s leave out the opening cysteine and the closing phenylalanine or tryptophan. The D gene is left open where the match is weak. Not all rows give a size; the values are once, few, many and, for expanded clones, a class.

v_gene	j_gene	abundance	d_gene	CDR3aa
TRBV7-8	TRBJ1-1	few	-	ASSSLLGRGNTEAF
TRBV28	TRBJ2-5	-	TRBD2	ASSLGTSPVSETQY
TRBV19	TRBJ1-2	-	-	ASSPLQGSGYT
TRBV27	TRBJ1-5	-	-	ASSIGRTSPQH
TRBV10-2	TRBJ2-7	-	-	ASSVSRAYEQY
TRBV18	TRBJ2-1	-	-	ASSPGFESSYNEQF
TRBV30	TRBJ1-4	-	-	AWSAQQYRVWEKLF
TRBV28	TRBJ1-6	-	-	ASGVLGDNSPLH
TRBV27	TRBJ1-1	-	TRBD1	ASARDRGFEAF
TRBV6-1	TRBJ1-2	once	-	ASSEWGTGTSYGYT
TRBV5-1	TRBJ2-5	-	TRBD2	ASSFTSGSETQY
TRBV7-8	TRBJ2-7	-	TRBD2	ASSLGVAGETYEQY
TRBV2	TRBJ1-2	-	TRBD1	ASRGLGQGAWGYT
TRBV4-1	TRBJ2-3	-	TRBD2	ASSQGTSGSGTQY
TRBV30	TRBJ1-5	few	-	AWSPENYQPQH
TRBV11-2	TRBJ2-7	-	-	ASSLDPGAASYYEQY
TRBV12-1	TRBJ2-7	-	-	ASSFSGRAVSYEQY
TRBV6-1	TRBJ2-1	-	-	ASSEATTFRNEQF
TRBV10-3	TRBJ2-1	-	-	AISPRGREFNEQF
TRBV5-1	TRBJ2-3	few	-	ASSSVFGTDTQY
TRBV6-1	TRBJ1-1	-	TRBD1	ASSDLTGAAF
TRBV18	TRBJ1-1	-	-	ASSSLGGEENTEAF
TRBV18	TRBJ2-5	-	-	ASSPNGLEETQY
TRBV28	TRBJ2-7	-	-	ASSLQSPYEQY
TRBV2	TRBJ2-7	-	TRBD2	ASSERLAGAITYEQY
TRBV6-1	TRBJ2-7	-	TRBD2	ASSVKGPLAVVSYEQY
TRBV6-6	TRBJ2-7	-	-	ASSYSIWGSSYEQY
TRBV7-2	TRBJ2-2	-	TRBD2	ASSVGTSGWELF
TRBV19	TRBJ2-7	-	-	ASSLGRDTYEQY
TRBV7-9	TRBJ2-7	few	-	ASSLEDEQY
TRBV12-5	TRBJ2-3	-	-	ASAASGTDTQY
TRBV20-1	TRBJ2-7	-	-	SVATAYEQY
TRBV27	TRBJ1-2	-	-	ASSLIQVLCYT
TRBV6-6	TRBJ1-1	few	TRBD1	ASSHSDGQEGTEAF
TRBV20-1	TRBJ2-1	few	TRBD1	SARWTGEQF
TRBV10-3	TRBJ2-3	-	TRBD1	AISESRQGASNTQY
TRBV5-8	TRBJ1-4	-	TRBD1	ASSYRDRGEKLF
TRBV6-5	TRBJ2-2	-	-	ASRISVLNTGELF
TRBV2	TRBJ2-3	-	TRBD1	ASSGGQVGTDTQY
TRBV7-2	TRBJ2-3	-	TRBD2	ASSLAIGGGGADTQY
TRBV7-2	TRBJ2-2	-	TRBD2	ASSLRSSGSRTGELF
TRBV30	TRBJ2-1	-	TRBD2	AWSKGLADNEQF
TRBV7-2	TRBJ2-7	-	-	ASSLGTGLGEQY
TRBV30	TRBJ1-4	-	-	AWSVLGDGEKLF
TRBV5-5	TRBJ2-2	-	-	ASSLGRQMTGELF
TRBV7-3	TRBJ1-2	-	TRBD1	ASSQNPGQGEFGYGYT
TRBV5-5	TRBJ1-2	-	-	ASSLVIRTPSGYGYT
TRBV13	TRBJ1-2	-	TRBD1	ASSRQGSRTYGYT
TRBV6-1	TRBJ1-1	-	TRBD1	ASSRAGGDTEAF
TRBV19	TRBJ2-7	-	-	ASSIREGPGEQY
TRBV15	TRBJ1-2	-	-	ATSSPGGARDGYT
TRBV11-2	TRBJ2-7	-	TRBD1	ASSRPGQGAYEQY
TRBV2	TRBJ2-3	-	-	ASRPTGVDTQY
TRBV11-2	TRBJ2-7	-	TRBD1	ASSPPGQGTYEQY
TRBV7-9	TRBJ2-5	-	-	ASSLQGFQETQY